This is a list of T cell receptor beta chains from one sample in a study of cytomegalovirus exposure and HLA in healthy donors. This table comes from immunoSEQ multiplex PCR, and its TCRdb copy is limited to in-frame clones, with some not included. The sample records under 250,000 clones, around nine tenths being singletons. Sequenced sample: PBMCs. These receptors were obtained from a woman aged 18-30 years in good health and CMV-seropositive. Both conserved end residues are part of each CDR3. The order of the fields is J gene, V gene, CDR3 protein.

>TRBJ2-7|TRBV14
CASSQLPGGSTYEQYF
>TRBJ2-1|TRBV4-2
CASSDGQGWDEQFF
>TRBJ2-7|TRBV4-1
CASSRREGPHEQYF
>TRBJ2-5|TRBV7-7
CASSLTSGSKETQYF
>TRBJ2-1|TRBV6-5
CASSLFDEQFF
>TRBJ2-7|TRBV5-1
CASSWNSGTPYEQYF
>TRBJ1-2|TRBV7-3
CASSFGTGGNYGYTF
>TRBJ1-2|TRBV7-9
CASSLGPGQGITF
>TRBJ1-5|TRBV18
CASSEGQGADQPQHF
>TRBJ2-2|TRBV27
CATRDRAQGLGTGELFF
>TRBJ1-4|TRBV19
CASRGLSNEKLFF
>TRBJ2-2|TRBV30
CAWRASGRNTGELFF
>TRBJ2-7|TRBV15
CATSRGVTYEQYF
>TRBJ1-4|TRBV7-9
CASSLGPGVNEKLFF
>TRBJ2-7|TRBV5-6
CASSLGTRQGPYF
>TRBJ2-1|TRBV5-1
CASSLYRDSYNEQFF
>TRBJ2-4|TRBV20-1
CSARIGNIQYF
>TRBJ2-7|TRBV11-2
CASSSTSSYEQYF